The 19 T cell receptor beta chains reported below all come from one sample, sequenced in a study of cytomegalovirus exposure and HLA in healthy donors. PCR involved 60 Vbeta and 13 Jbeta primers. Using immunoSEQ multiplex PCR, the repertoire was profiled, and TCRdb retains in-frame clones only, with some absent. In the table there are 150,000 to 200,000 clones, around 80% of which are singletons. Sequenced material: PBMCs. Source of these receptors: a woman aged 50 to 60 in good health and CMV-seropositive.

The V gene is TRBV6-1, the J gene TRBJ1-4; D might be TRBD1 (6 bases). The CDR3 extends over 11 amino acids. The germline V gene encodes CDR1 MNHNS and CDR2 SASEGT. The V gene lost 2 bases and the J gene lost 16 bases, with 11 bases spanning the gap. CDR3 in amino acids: CASSEKGVRFF. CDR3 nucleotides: TGTGCCAGCAGTGAAAAGGGGGTACGGTTTTTT.

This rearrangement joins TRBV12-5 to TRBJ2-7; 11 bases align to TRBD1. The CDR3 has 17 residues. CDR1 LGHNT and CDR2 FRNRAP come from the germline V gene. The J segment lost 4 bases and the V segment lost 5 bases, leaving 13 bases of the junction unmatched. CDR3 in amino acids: CASGPWDRGLVCYEQYF. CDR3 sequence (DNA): TGTGCTAGTGGTCCTTGGGACAGGGGGTTAGTCTGTTACGAGCAGTACTTC.

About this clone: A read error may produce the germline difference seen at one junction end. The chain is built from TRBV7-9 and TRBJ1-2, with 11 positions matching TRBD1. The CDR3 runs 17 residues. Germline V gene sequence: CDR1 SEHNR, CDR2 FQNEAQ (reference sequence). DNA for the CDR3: TGTTCCAGCAGCTTAGTTGGACAGGGGGCATCTAACTATGGCTACACCTTC. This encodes CSSSLVGQGASNYGYTF.

The CDR3 spells CASTKDRGYHNEQFF. CDR3 in DNA: TGTGCCAGCACAAAGGACAGGGGCTACCACAATGAGCAGTTCTTC. The chain links TRBV6-5 to TRBJ2-1, with 9 bases that match TRBD1. This CDR3 spans 15 amino acids. The germline V gene encodes CDR1 MNHEY and CDR2 SVGAGI. The V and J ends lost 7 bases and 5 bases, in that order; junction bases with no gene match: 9.

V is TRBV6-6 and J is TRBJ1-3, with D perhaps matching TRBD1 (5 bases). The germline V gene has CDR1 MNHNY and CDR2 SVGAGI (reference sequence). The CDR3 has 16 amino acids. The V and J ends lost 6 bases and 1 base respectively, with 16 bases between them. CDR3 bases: TGTGCCAGCAGCCCCTGGGGGGGGACTTCTGGAAACACCATATATTTT. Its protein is CASSPWGGTSGNTIYF.

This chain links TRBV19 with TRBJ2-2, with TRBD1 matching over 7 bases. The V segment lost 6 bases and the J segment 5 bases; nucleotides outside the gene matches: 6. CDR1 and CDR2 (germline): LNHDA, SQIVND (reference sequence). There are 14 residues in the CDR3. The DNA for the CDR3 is TGTGCCAGTAGAGGGGGCCTTGGGACCGGGGAGCTGTTTTTT. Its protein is CASRGGLGTGELFF. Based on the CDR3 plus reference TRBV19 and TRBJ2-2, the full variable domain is DGGITQSPKYLFRKEGQNVTLSCEQNLNHDAMYWYRQDPGQGLRLIYYSQIVNDFQKGDIAEGYSVSREKKESFPLTVTSAQKNPTAFYLCASRGGLGTGELFFGEGSRLTVL.

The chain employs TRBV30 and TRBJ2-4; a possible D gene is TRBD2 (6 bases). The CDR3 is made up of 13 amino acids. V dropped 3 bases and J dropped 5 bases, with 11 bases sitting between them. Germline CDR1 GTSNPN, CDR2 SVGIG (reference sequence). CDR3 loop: CAWRGDSENIQYF. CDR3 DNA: TGTGCCTGGAGGGGGGACTCCGAAAACATTCAGTACTTC. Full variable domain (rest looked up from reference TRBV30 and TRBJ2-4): SQTIHQWPATLVQPVGSPLSLECTVEGTSNPNLYWYRQAAGRGLQLLFYSVGIGQISSEVPQNLSASRPQDRQFILSSKKLLLSDSGFYLCAWRGDSENIQYFGAGTRLSVL.

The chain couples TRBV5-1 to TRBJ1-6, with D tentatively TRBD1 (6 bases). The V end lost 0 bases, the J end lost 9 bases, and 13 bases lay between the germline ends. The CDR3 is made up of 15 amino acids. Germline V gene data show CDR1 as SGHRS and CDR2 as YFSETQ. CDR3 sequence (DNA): TGCGCCAGCAGCTTGGGAGGGGGGGAAAGTTCACCCCTCCACTTT. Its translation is CASSLGGGESSPLHF.

The CDR3 sequence is CASSFGLAGGLGETQYF. The CDR3 nucleotides are TGCGCCAGCAGCTTCGGACTAGCGGGGGGATTAGGCGAGACCCAGTACTTC. The gene calls are TRBV5-1 and TRBJ2-5; 14 bases map to TRBD2. V shed 2 bases and J 5 bases; nucleotides not matched to a gene: 8. CDR3 size: 17 residues. Per the germline V gene, CDR1 is SGHRS and CDR2 is YFSETQ.

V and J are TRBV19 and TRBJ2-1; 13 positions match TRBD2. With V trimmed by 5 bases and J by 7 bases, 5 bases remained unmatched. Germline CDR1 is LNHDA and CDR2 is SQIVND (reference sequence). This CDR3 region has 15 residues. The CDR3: CASSSGTSGANEQFF. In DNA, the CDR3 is TGTGCCAGTAGTTCTGGGACTAGCGGGGCAAATGAGCAGTTCTTC.

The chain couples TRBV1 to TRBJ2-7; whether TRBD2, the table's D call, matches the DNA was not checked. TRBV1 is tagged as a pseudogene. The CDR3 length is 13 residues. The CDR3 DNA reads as TGCACCAGCAGCTTAGCCCTGGACTACGAGCAGTACTTC. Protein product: CTSSLALDYEQYF.

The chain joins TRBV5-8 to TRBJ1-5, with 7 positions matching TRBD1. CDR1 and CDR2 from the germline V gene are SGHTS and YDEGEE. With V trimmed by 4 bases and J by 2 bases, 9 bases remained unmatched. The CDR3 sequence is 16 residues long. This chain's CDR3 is CASSHPVGQGNQPQHF. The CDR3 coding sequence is TGTGCCAGCAGCCACCCGGTTGGACAGGGCAATCAGCCCCAGCATTTT.

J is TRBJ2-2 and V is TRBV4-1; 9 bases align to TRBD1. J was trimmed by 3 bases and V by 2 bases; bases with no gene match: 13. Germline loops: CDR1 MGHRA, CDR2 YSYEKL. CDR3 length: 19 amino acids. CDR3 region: CASSQRPGGQGSYTGELFF. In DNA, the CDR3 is TGCGCCAGCAGCCAAAGACCGGGAGGACAGGGGTCCTACACCGGGGAGCTGTTTTTT.

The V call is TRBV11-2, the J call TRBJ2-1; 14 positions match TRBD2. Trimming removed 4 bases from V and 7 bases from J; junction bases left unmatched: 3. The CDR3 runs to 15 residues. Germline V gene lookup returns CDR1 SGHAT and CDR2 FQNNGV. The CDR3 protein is CASSSRLAGGNEQFF. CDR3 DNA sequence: TGTGCCAGCAGCTCCCGACTAGCGGGGGGGAATGAGCAGTTCTTC.

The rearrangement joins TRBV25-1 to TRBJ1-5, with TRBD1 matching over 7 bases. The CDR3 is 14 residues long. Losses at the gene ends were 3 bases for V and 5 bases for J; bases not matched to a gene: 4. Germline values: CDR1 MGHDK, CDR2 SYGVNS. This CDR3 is CASSETGFYQPQHF. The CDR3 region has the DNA TGTGCCAGCAGTGAGACAGGGTTTTATCAGCCCCAGCATTTT.

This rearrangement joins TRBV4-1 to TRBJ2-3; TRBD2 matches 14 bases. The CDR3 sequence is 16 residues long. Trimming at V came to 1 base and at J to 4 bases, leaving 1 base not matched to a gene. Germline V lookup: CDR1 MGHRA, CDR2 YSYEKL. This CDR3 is CASSQGLAGGPDTQYF. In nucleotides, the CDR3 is TGCGCCAGCAGCCAAGGACTAGCGGGGGGGCCAGATACGCAGTATTTT.

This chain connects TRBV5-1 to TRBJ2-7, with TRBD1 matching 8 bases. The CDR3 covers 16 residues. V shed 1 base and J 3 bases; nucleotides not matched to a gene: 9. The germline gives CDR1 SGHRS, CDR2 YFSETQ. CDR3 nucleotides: TGCGCCAGCAGCTTGAGGGGACAGGTACCAAGCTACGAGCAGTACTTC. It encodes CASSLRGQVPSYEQYF.

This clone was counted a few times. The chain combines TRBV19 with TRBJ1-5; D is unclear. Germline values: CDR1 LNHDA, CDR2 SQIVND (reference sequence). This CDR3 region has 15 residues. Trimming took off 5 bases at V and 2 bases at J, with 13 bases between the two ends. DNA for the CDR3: TGTGCCAGTAGTTATTGGCGGGATCGCAATCAGCCCCAGCATTTT. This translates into CASSYWRDRNQPQHF.

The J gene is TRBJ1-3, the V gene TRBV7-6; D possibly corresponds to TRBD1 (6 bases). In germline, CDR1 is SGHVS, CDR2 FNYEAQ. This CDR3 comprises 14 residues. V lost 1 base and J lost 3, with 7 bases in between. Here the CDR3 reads CASSLGQVGNTIYF. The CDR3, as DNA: TGTGCCAGCAGCTTAGGACAGGTTGGAAACACCATATATTTT.